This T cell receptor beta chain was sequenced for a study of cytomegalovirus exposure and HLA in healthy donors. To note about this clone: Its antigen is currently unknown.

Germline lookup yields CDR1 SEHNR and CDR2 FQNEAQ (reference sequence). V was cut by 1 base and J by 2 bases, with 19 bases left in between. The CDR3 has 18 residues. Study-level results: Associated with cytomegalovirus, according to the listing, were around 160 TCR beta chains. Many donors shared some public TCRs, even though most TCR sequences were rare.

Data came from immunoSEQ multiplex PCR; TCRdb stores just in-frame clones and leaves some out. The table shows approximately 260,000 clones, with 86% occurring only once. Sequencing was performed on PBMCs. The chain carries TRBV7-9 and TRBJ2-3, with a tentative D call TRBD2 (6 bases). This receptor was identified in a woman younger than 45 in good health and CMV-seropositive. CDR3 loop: CASSLEGILAGPTDTQYF. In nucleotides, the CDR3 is TGTGCCAGCAGCTTAGAAGGTATTCTCGCGGGACCCACAGATACGCAGTATTTT.